This is a list of T cell receptor beta chains from one sample in a study of T cell repertoires in cytomegalovirus infection. TCRdb re-called the reads through MiXCR, storing one row per CDR3 protein. The sample records 680,000 or so distinct CDR3 sequences, roughly a third being singletons. The sequencing sample was made of PBMCs. The source of these receptors is a human donor in good health (CMV status not recorded). Some clones in this sample may be carry-over from other donors' samples. CDR3s include the opening cysteine and the closing phenylalanine or tryptophan. The D gene is left open where the match is weak. Clone size is shown for a subset of rows, as once, few, many or a class of expanded clone.

TRBJ1-2 | TRBV9 | NA | few | CASSVAVREGGNYGYTF | TGTGCCAGCAGCGTAGCCGTTAGGGAGGGGGGGAACTATGGCTACACCTTC
TRBJ1-6 | TRBV12-3/TRBV12-4 | TRBD1 | few | CASSSRQGSSFNSPLHF | TGTGCCAGCAGTTCTCGACAGGGATCCTCTTTTAATTCACCCCTCCACTTT
TRBJ2-2 | TRBV19 | NA | few | CASSMGRTNTGELFF | TGTGCCAGTAGTATGGGACGGACGAACACCGGGGAGCTGTTTTTT
TRBJ2-3 | TRBV10-3 | NA | NA | CAISGQGGDTQYF | TGTGCCATCAGTGGCCAAGGTGGAGATACGCAGTATTTT
TRBJ2-2 | TRBV4-1 | TRBD2 | NA | CASSHPEGGRYTGELFF | TGCGCCAGCAGCCATCCCGAGGGAGGGCGGTACACCGGGGAGCTGTTTTTT
TRBJ2-3 | TRBV7-2 | NA | once | CASSPMTHPTTDTQYF | TGTGCCAGCAGCCCGATGACTCATCCGACCACAGATACGCAGTATTTT
TRBJ1-1 | TRBV11-3 | NA | NA | CASSLDGQKNTEAFF | TGTGCCAGCAGCTTAGATGGCCAGAAGAACACTGAAGCTTTCTTT
TRBJ2-1 | TRBV4-1 | NA | few | CASSQGWARSSYNEQFF | TGCGCCAGCAGCCAAGGGTGGGCGCGCTCCTCCTACAATGAGCAGTTCTTC
TRBJ2-7 | TRBV10-3 | TRBD2 | few | CAILPGSGSPYEQYF | TGTGCCATCCTTCCTGGTAGCGGGAGTCCCTACGAGCAGTACTTC
TRBJ1-1 | TRBV19 | TRBD1 | NA | CASSILRTGGYTEAFF | TGTGCCAGTAGTATCCTCCGGACAGGGGGATACACTGAAGCTTTCTTT
TRBJ1-1 | TRBV4-2 | NA | few | CASSPISEGTGTEAFF | TGTGCCAGCAGCCCTATAAGTGAGGGGACGGGCACTGAAGCTTTCTTT
TRBJ2-4 | TRBV7-3 | TRBD1 | once | CASSLTRDRKNIQYF | TGTGCCAGCAGCCTAACCCGGGACAGGAAAAACATTCAGTACTTC
TRBJ2-7 | TRBV10-3 | TRBD1 | NA | CAITTGQGSHEQYF | TGTGCCATCACAACGGGACAGGGGTCCCACGAGCAGTACTTC
TRBJ1-4 | TRBV27 | NA | NA | CASSKRGNEKLFF | TGTGCCAGCAGTAAGCGGGGGAATGAAAAACTGTTTTTT
TRBJ1-2 | TRBV7-8 | NA | few | CASSLEVDPYGYTF | TGTGCCAGCAGCTTAGAGGTAGATCCATATGGCTACACCTTC
TRBJ1-4 | TRBV19 | NA | few | CASRIRDATNEKLFF | TGTGCCAGTAGAATAAGAGACGCAACTAATGAAAAACTGTTTTTT
TRBJ1-4 | TRBV18 | NA | NA | CASSLRADGEKLFF | TGTGCCAGCTCACTAAGGGCTGACGGTGAAAAACTGTTTTTT
TRBJ2-2 | TRBV20-1 | NA | NA | CSAREFGQNTGELFF | TGCAGTGCTAGAGAGTTCGGACAGAACACCGGGGAGCTGTTTTTT
TRBJ1-1 | TRBV5-4 | TRBD1 | NA | CASSPRQGDGTEAFF | TGTGCCAGCAGCCCCCGACAGGGTGACGGCACTGAAGCTTTCTTT
TRBJ2-3 | TRBV27 | NA | few | CASSRQGLDFTDTQYF | TGTGCCAGCAGTCGCCAGGGGCTGGATTTCACAGATACGCAGTATTTT
TRBJ1-1 | TRBV27 | NA | few | CATKKQGGTEAFF | TGTGCCACCAAAAAGCAGGGAGGGACTGAAGCTTTCTTT
TRBJ2-5 | TRBV7-6 | NA | few | CASSPPISVETQYF | TGTGCCAGCAGCCCCCCCATAAGCGTGGAGACCCAGTACTTC
TRBJ2-7 | TRBV7-8 | NA | many | CASSAFPYEQYF | TGTGCCAGCAGCGCGTTTCCCTACGAGCAGTACTTC
TRBJ1-1 | TRBV12-3/TRBV12-4 | NA | NA | CASAFYPGDTEAFF | TGTGCCAGCGCTTTTTACCCAGGGGACACTGAAGCTTTCTTT
TRBJ2-2 | TRBV2 | NA | NA | CASSLRPTGELFF | TGTGCCAGCAGCCTTAGGCCCACCGGGGAGCTGTTTTTT
TRBJ2-1 | TRBV5-1 | NA | NA | CASSLAARSGEQFF | TGCGCCAGCAGCTTGGCCGCCAGATCAGGCGAGCAGTTCTTC
TRBJ1-1 | TRBV10-3 | NA | few | CAISEYLDRHTEAFF | TGTGCCATCAGTGAGTATCTAGACAGGCACACTGAAGCTTTCTTT
TRBJ2-3 | TRBV28 | NA | few | CASSSERDTQYF | TGTGCCAGCAGTTCGGAACGGGATACGCAGTATTTT
TRBJ2-7 | TRBV3-1 | TRBD2 | NA | CASSPGLAGGRSEQYF | TGTGCCAGCAGCCCAGGACTAGCGGGAGGGAGGAGCGAGCAGTACTTC
TRBJ2-2 | TRBV11-1 | NA | NA | CASRSTVPGELFF | TGTGCCAGCAGATCAACAGTCCCCGGGGAGCTGTTTTTT
TRBJ2-3 | TRBV7-2 | TRBD2 | NA | CASSPGLAGGDTQYF | TGTGCCAGCAGCCCCGGACTAGCGGGAGGAGATACGCAGTATTTT
TRBJ2-3 | TRBV20-1 | NA | NA | CSARSQGSTDTQYF | TGCAGTGCTAGATCCCAGGGGAGCACAGATACGCAGTATTTT
TRBJ1-6 | TRBV20-1 | TRBD1 | NA | CSDFWRQGNSPLHF | TGCAGTGATTTTTGGAGACAGGGGAATTCACCCCTCCACTTT
TRBJ2-5 | TRBV28 | TRBD1 | many | CASSLWTGGVETQYF | TGTGCCAGCAGTTTGTGGACAGGGGGCGTCGAGACCCAGTACTTC
TRBJ1-1 | TRBV12-3/TRBV12-4 | NA | NA | CASSFYFTEAFF | TGTGCCAGCAGTTTTTATTTCACTGAAGCTTTCTTT
TRBJ2-4 | TRBV6-5 | NA | few | CASSSAGVAKNIQYF | TGTGCCAGCAGCTCCGCAGGGGTCGCCAAAAACATTCAGTACTTC
TRBJ2-1 | TRBV6-2/TRBV6-3 | TRBD2 | NA | CASSRGLGDSYNEQFF | TGTGCCAGCAGCCGGGGACTAGGTGACTCCTACAATGAGCAGTTCTTC
TRBJ1-1 | TRBV20-1 | TRBD1 | few | CSARGTAMNTEAFF | TGCAGTGCTAGGGGGACAGCGATGAACACTGAAGCTTTCTTT
TRBJ2-5 | TRBV3-1 | TRBD2 | few | CASSQGWGTGTSGNQETQYF | TGTGCCAGCAGCCAAGGTTGGGGCACGGGAACTAGCGGAAACCAAGAGACCCAGTACTTC
TRBJ1-2 | TRBV7-2 | NA | NA | CARKNAGYGYTF | TGTGCCCGTAAAAATGCCGGGTATGGCTACACCTTC
TRBJ2-1 | TRBV12-3/TRBV12-4 | TRBD2 | NA | CASSFGLAGDWEQFF | TGTGCCAGCAGTTTTGGCCTAGCGGGGGACTGGGAGCAGTTCTTC
TRBJ1-5 | TRBV7-2 | NA | many | CASSSQFGKNQPQHF | TGTGCCAGCAGCTCACAATTCGGGAAGAATCAGCCCCAGCATTTT
TRBJ2-7 | TRBV7-2 | TRBD1 | few | CASNLGQGISYEQYF | TGTGCCAGCAACCTGGGACAGGGAATCTCCTACGAGCAGTACTTC
TRBJ1-6 | TRBV11-2 | NA | many | CASSLDWAGAYSPLHF | TGTGCCAGCAGCTTAGATTGGGCAGGGGCCTACTCACCCCTCCACTTT
TRBJ2-3 | TRBV29-1 | NA | few | CSVVWGADVTDTQYF | TGCAGCGTTGTTTGGGGGGCCGACGTTACAGATACGCAGTATTTT
TRBJ1-2 | TRBV19 | NA | NA | CASRKLGIYGYTF | TGTGCCAGTAGAAAGCTGGGGATCTATGGCTACACCTTC